The clone carrying this T cell receptor (beta chain) was picked up many times. The antigen is not known. TCRbeta library preparation incorporated unique molecular identifiers. TCRdb passed the PCR reads through MiXCR, listing each CDR3 protein once. The data contain fewer than 350,000 distinct CDR3 sequences, less than 9.5% of them seen just once; the ten biggest clones take up approximately 9.6%. The sample comes from a study of T-cell reconstitution after alpha-beta-depleted transplantation in children. There are 14 residues in the CDR3. In germline, CDR1 is LNHNV, CDR2 YYDKDF (reference sequence). The V and J ends lost 5 bases and 3 bases respectively, with 13 bases between them. Study results and caveats: One year post-transplant, T-cell counts and diversity were largely derived from T cells produced anew. About two months after transplant, alpha-beta T cells reportedly came from several hundred expanded graft clones. Surviving recipient T cells and intrathymic progenitors accounted for some patients' high TCRbeta diversity at day 60.

The J gene is TRBJ1-2, the V gene TRBV15; perhaps TRBD1 as D (6 bases). The receptor was derived from a female patient aged 2-9 years who had a stem cell transplant for Fanconi anemia, so the T cells may come from the graft donor. The material sequenced was peripheral blood, taken 360 days after TCRalphabeta/CD19-depleted stem cell transplant. This chain's CDR3 is CATSARTVDYGYTF. CDR3 DNA sequence: TGTGCCACCAGCGCACGGACAGTGGACTATGGCTACACCTTC. The whole variable domain, remainder taken from reference TRBV15 and TRBJ1-2, is DAMVIQNPRYQVTQFGKPVTLSCSQTLNHNVMYWYQQKSSQAPKLLFHYYDKDFNNEADTPDNFQSRRPNTSFCFLDIRSPGLGDTAMYLCATSARTVDYGYTFGSGTRLTVV.